A selection of T cell receptor beta chains follows, all from one sample in a study of shared clonotypes between healthy human individuals. The protocol was immunoSEQ multiplex PCR, while the TCRdb copy is restricted to in-frame clones and leaves out a portion. Of almost 750,000 clones in the sample, approximately 77% were seen once. The sample was memory CD4+ T cells sorted from blood. These receptors originate from a woman in her 30s in good health. Each CDR3 is given without its conserved first and last residue. Clone size is stated in some rows and not others, as once, few, many or a class when expanded.

size: -
V: TRBV9
J: TRBJ2-3
CDR3: ASSSSGGTDTQY

size: many
V: TRBV4-2
J: TRBJ1-4
CDR3: ASSQVRQGSREKLF

size: -
V: TRBV5-1
J: TRBJ1-1
CDR3: ASSLPGLAANTEAF

size: -
V: TRBV4-2
J: TRBJ2-1
CDR3: ASSQEGGRVYNEQF

size: -
V: TRBV11-2
J: TRBJ2-7
CDR3: ASSFSPFEEGQY

size: -
V: TRBV2
J: TRBJ1-5
CDR3: ASRGTVNQPQH

size: -
V: TRBV28
J: TRBJ1-2
CDR3: ASSLGNRDLYGYT

size: once
V: TRBV7-8
J: TRBJ1-3
CDR3: ASSPQGFGNTIY

size: -
V: TRBV19
J: TRBJ1-5
CDR3: ASSVRDRGDRQPQH

size: -
V: TRBV5-6
J: TRBJ2-5
CDR3: ASSGTVNYQETQY

size: -
V: TRBV5-1
J: TRBJ2-7
CDR3: ASSLWGPDEQY

size: few
V: TRBV11-3
J: TRBJ2-7
CDR3: ASSSGTSGINEQY

size: few
V: TRBV28
J: TRBJ1-2
CDR3: ASSFRGSYGYT

size: -
V: TRBV4-2
J: TRBJ2-6
CDR3: ASSEGSSGANVLT

size: -
V: TRBV19
J: TRBJ1-5
CDR3: ASSILGGEPQPQH

size: -
V: TRBV15
J: TRBJ2-3
CDR3: ATSRRLAGGGDTQY

size: -
V: TRBV30
J: TRBJ2-2
CDR3: AWSSVGELF

size: few
V: TRBV6-5
J: TRBJ1-2
CDR3: ASSKTVGLKGYT

size: few
V: TRBV5-1
J: TRBJ2-1
CDR3: ASSRDSRGYNEQF

size: -
V: TRBV6-1
J: TRBJ1-1
CDR3: ASSELKGGAF

size: -
V: TRBV30
J: TRBJ1-3
CDR3: AWSPGLISGNTIY

size: many
V: TRBV28
J: TRBJ1-5
CDR3: ASNLQENQPQH

size: -
V: TRBV6-6
J: TRBJ1-5
CDR3: ASSSGQGLWNQPQH

size: once
V: TRBV5-1
J: TRBJ2-1
CDR3: ASSLIGLAGDEQF

size: many
V: TRBV5-4
J: TRBJ2-7
CDR3: ASSLSGTPPNEQY

size: once
V: TRBV28
J: TRBJ2-1
CDR3: ASSSATFPAYNEQF

size: -
V: TRBV18
J: TRBJ1-3
CDR3: ASSPTVGSGNTIY

size: many
V: TRBV28
J: TRBJ2-7
CDR3: ASSSPGTSGIYEQY

size: -
V: TRBV11-2
J: TRBJ2-7
CDR3: ASSGTRTFLISEQY

size: -
V: TRBV28
J: TRBJ2-7
CDR3: ALLEQY

size: few
V: TRBV4-1
J: TRBJ2-2
CDR3: ASSRSGSAGGDGELF

size: -
V: TRBV18
J: TRBJ2-6
CDR3: ASSPTIGQGGSGANVLT

size: -
V: TRBV10-3
J: TRBJ2-3
CDR3: AIESAHTDTQY

size: -
V: TRBV2
J: TRBJ2-5
CDR3: ASKGTSGGQETQY

size: -
V: TRBV5-1
J: TRBJ1-4
CDR3: ASSPSDPNEKLF

size: -
V: TRBV6-1
J: TRBJ2-7
CDR3: ASTKTSGSTYEQY

size: -
V: TRBV6-1
J: TRBJ1-1
CDR3: ASSGGVNTEAF

size: -
V: TRBV19
J: TRBJ1-5
CDR3: ASSTPGGLSNQPQH

size: -
V: TRBV30
J: TRBJ1-6
CDR3: AWNGPGSYSPLH

size: -
V: TRBV10-2
J: TRBJ1-5
CDR3: ASGTLNQPQH

size: -
V: TRBV27
J: TRBJ2-7
CDR3: ASSPRTGSYEQY

size: -
V: TRBV18
J: TRBJ1-1
CDR3: ASSQGDGDTEAF

size: -
V: TRBV6-6
J: TRBJ1-1
CDR3: ASSYDGRQNTEAF